This is a list of T cell receptor beta chains from one sample in a study of T cell responses to AZD1222 COVID-19 vaccine. TCRdb's copy holds only in-frame clones and misses some; the assay was immunoSEQ multiplex PCR. The sample contains around 120,000 clones, approximately 90% of which appear only once. The sequencing used peripheral blood, collected 28 days after the second AZD1222 dose. These receptors came from an adult who received the AZD1222 COVID-19 vaccine. CDR3s include the opening cysteine and the closing phenylalanine or tryptophan. D genes are given only for firm matches.

CDR3 length,V gene,D gene,J gene,CDR3 protein
15,TRBV19,NA,TRBJ2-1,CASSMEDFPYNEQFF
15,TRBV6-1,NA,TRBJ1-5,CASSENRAANQPQHF
12,TRBV6-5,TRBD1,TRBJ1-2,CASGTGDYGYTF
19,TRBV18,TRBD1,TRBJ2-2,CASSPADRGSRAYTGELFF
16,TRBV3-1/TRBV3-2,NA,TRBJ1-5,CASSQGLGYSNQPQHF
12,TRBV18,NA,TRBJ2-3,CASSPSKDTQYF
12,TRBV6-6,NA,TRBJ2-7,CASTLDGYEQYF
13,TRBV9,NA,TRBJ2-2,CASSVGSIGELFF
16,TRBV13,NA,TRBJ2-3,CASSAYKTGGTDTQYF
15,TRBV6-5,NA,TRBJ2-7,CASSYASAQSYEQYF
14,TRBV2,TRBD1,TRBJ1-1,CASSSQGANTEAFF
13,TRBV6-2/TRBV6-3,NA,TRBJ2-2,CASSYARAGELFF
14,TRBV5-1,TRBD1,TRBJ1-1,CASSRQGSATEAFF
18,TRBV5-8,NA,TRBJ2-1,CASSLVKGGSALYNEQFF
13,TRBV19,NA,TRBJ1-4,CASNSGSHEKLFF
15,TRBV15,NA,TRBJ2-7,CATSRDPGRTYEQYF
13,TRBV7-2,NA,TRBJ2-3,CASIQADTDTQYF
18,TRBV7-2,TRBD1,TRBJ1-4,CASSLDRGLRTTNEKLFF
14,TRBV10-3,TRBD1,TRBJ1-2,CANNGGQGNYGYTF
15,TRBV6-2/TRBV6-3,TRBD2,TRBJ2-1,CASSLTGLAGDEQFF
17,TRBV28,TRBD1,TRBJ1-2,CASTLGGGAGGVYGYTF
16,TRBV25-1,TRBD1,TRBJ2-7,CASRQPLGQGNYEQYF
13,TRBV5-1,NA,TRBJ1-1,CASSLSADTEAFF
14,TRBV7-9,NA,TRBJ1-5,CASSHGSGGQPQHF
12,TRBV6-5,NA,TRBJ1-1,CASSYSRSEAFF
16,TRBV5-5,NA,TRBJ1-6,CASSLIGSSYNSPLHF
15,TRBV6-5,NA,TRBJ1-5,CASRPRGGRHQPQHF
18,TRBV24-1,TRBD1,TRBJ2-3,CATSDLHYGQGATGTQYF
19,TRBV19,TRBD1,TRBJ1-2,CASSIARLAGGEDSYGYTF
13,TRBV7-7,NA,TRBJ2-1,CASSLTPNREQFF
13,TRBV28,NA,TRBJ1-4,CASSSNLPEKLFF
15,TRBV3-1/TRBV3-2,NA,TRBJ1-6,CASSQVQGENSPLHF
13,TRBV7-8,NA,TRBJ1-5,CASSLNVNQPQHF
14,TRBV4-3,NA,TRBJ1-5,CASSHRQGDQPQHF
19,TRBV18,TRBD1,TRBJ1-3,CASSPRITGGPSSGNTIYF
14,TRBV10-3,NA,TRBJ2-2,CAITGQGHTGELFF
13,TRBV6-9,NA,TRBJ2-7,CANSGGAGREQYF
15,TRBV5-1,TRBD2,TRBJ2-1,CASRTTSGGHNEQFF
11,TRBV19,TRBD1,TRBJ1-2,CASRQGDGYTF
15,TRBV6-5,NA,TRBJ1-2,CASSFITPLLYGYTF
14,TRBV7-2,NA,TRBJ1-5,CASSLDTRNQPQHF
14,TRBV7-9,NA,TRBJ1-4,CASSLPGWNEKLFF
12,TRBV7-2,NA,TRBJ1-2,CASSEQGYGYTF
14,TRBV14,NA,TRBJ1-1,CASSQAGMNTEAFF
12,TRBV18,NA,TRBJ1-4,CASSPRNEKLFF
22,TRBV15,TRBD1,TRBJ2-6,CATSREHPKTGVLLSGANVLTF
15,TRBV19,NA,TRBJ1-1,CASSFRSGMGTEAFF